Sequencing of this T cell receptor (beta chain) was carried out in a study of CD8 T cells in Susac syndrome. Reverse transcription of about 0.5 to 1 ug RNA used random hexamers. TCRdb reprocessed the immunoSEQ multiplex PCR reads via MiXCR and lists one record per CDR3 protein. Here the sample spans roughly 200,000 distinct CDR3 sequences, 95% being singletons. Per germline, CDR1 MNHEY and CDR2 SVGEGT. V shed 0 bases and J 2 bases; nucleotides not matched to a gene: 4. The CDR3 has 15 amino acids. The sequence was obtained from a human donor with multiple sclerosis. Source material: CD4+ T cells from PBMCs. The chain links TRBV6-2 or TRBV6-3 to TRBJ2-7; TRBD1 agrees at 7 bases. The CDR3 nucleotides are TGTGCCAGCAGTTACTCTAGGGGGCAAACCTACGAGCAGTACTTC. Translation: CASSYSRGQTYEQYF.